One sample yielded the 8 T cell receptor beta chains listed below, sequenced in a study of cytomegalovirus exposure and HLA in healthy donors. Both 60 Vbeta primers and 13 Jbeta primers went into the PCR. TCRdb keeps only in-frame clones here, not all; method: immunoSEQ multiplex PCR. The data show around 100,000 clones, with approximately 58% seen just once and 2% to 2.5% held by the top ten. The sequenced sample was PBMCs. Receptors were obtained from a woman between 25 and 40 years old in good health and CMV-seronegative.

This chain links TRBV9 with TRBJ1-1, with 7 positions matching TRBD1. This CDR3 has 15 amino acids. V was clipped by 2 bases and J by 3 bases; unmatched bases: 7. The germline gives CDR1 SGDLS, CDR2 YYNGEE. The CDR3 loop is CASSVETGTYTEAFF. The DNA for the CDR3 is TGTGCCAGCAGCGTCGAGACAGGGACCTACACTGAAGCTTTCTTT.

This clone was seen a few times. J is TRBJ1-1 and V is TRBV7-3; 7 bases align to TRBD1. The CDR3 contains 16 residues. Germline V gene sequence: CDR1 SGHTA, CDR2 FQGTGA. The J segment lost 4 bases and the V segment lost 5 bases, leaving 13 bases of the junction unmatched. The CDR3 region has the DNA TGTGCCAGCAGCCCAGGGGGGAGCCTGGTAGGCACTGAAGCTTTCTTT. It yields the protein CASSPGGSLVGTEAFF.

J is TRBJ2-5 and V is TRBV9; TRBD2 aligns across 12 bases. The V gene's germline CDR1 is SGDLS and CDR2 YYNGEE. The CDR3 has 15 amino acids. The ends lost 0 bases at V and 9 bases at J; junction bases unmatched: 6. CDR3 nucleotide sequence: TGTGCCAGCAGCGTAGGAGCTAGCGGGAGGGCCGCCCAGTACTTC. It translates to CASSVGASGRAAQYF. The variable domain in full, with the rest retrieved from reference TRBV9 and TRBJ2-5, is DSGVTQTPKHLITATGQRVTLRCSPRSGDLSVYWYQQSLDQGLQFLIQYYNGEERAKGNILERFSAQQFPDLHSELNLSSLELGDSALYFCASSVGASGRAAQYFGPGTRLLVL.

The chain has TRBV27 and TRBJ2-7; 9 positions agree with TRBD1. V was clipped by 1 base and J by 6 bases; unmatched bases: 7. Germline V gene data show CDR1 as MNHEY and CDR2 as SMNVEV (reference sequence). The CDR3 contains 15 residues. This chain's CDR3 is CASSLLRDRDLEQYF. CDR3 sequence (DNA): TGTGCCAGCAGTTTATTGCGGGACAGGGATCTCGAGCAGTACTTC.

CDR3 sequence reads: CASSTGTSGYTDTQYF. CDR3 in DNA: TGCGCCAGCAGCACTGGGACTAGCGGCTACACAGATACGCAGTATTTT. The rearrangement links TRBV4-1 to TRBJ2-3, with 11 bases that match TRBD2. J was trimmed by 2 bases and V by 5 bases; bases with no gene match: 6. The germline CDR1 and CDR2 sequences are MGHRA and YSYEKL. This CDR3 comprises 16 residues.

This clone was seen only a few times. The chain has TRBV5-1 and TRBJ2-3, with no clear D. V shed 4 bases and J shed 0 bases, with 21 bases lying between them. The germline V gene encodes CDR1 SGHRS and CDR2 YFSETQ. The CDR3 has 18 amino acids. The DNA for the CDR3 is TGCGCCAGCAGCCCTTTTCCCACCACAGAAATTAGCACAGATACGCAGTATTTT. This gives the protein CASSPFPTTEISTDTQYF.

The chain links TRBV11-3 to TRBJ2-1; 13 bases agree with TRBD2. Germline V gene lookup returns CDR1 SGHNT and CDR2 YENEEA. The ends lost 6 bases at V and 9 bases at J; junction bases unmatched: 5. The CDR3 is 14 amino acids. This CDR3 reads CASSPLAGGLEQFF. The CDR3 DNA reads TGTGCCAGCAGTCCACTAGCGGGAGGGCTTGAGCAGTTCTTC. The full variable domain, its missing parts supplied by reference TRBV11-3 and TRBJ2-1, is EAGVVQSPRYKIIEKKQPVAFWCNPISGHNTLYWYLQNLGQGPELLIRYENEEAVDDSQLPKDRFSAERLKGVDSTLKIQPAELGDSAVYLCASSPLAGGLEQFFGPGTRLTVL.

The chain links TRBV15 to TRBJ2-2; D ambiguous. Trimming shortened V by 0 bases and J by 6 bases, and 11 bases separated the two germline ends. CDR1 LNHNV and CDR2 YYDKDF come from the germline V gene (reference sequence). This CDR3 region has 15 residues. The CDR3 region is CATSRDRSGPGELFF. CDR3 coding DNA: TGTGCCACCAGCAGAGATAGGTCGGGTCCCGGGGAGCTGTTTTTT. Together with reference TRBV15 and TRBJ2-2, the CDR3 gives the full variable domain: DAMVIQNPRYQVTQFGKPVTLSCSQTLNHNVMYWYQQKSSQAPKLLFHYYDKDFNNEADTPDNFQSRRPNTSFCFLDIRSPGLGDTAMYLCATSRDRSGPGELFFGEGSRLTVL.